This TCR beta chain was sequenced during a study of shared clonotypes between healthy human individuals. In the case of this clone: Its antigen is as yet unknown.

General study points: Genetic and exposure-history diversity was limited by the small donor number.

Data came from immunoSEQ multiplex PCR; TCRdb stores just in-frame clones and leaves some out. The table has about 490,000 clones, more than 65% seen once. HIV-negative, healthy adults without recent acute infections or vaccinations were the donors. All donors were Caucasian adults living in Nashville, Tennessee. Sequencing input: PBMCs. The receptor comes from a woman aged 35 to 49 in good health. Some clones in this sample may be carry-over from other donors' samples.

The CDR3 is CASSPGTGYVVMGTEAFF. The DNA for the CDR3 is TGTGCCAGCAGTCCGGGGACAGGGTATGTAGTTATGGGGACTGAAGCTTTCTTT. This rearrangement joins TRBV28 to TRBJ1-1, with 9 bases matching TRBD1. The V gene's germline CDR1 is MDHEN and CDR2 SYDVKM. The CDR3 is made up of 18 amino acids. The J segment lost 5 bases and the V segment lost 5 bases, leaving 18 bases of the junction unmatched.